This entry lists 23 T cell receptor beta chains sequenced from one sample in a study of identical twins. TCRdb re-called the 5' RACE reads with MiXCR, one entry per CDR3 protein. The table has 1.5 million to 2 million distinct CDR3 sequences, about 32% seen once. The sequenced material came from cord blood. The receptors originated from a newborn girl in good health.

V usage is TRBV28 and J usage is TRBJ2-7; possible D gene TRBD2, 5 bases. Germline V gives CDR1 MDHEN, CDR2 SYDVKM. The length of the CDR3 is 15 residues. Trimming stripped 5 bases from V and 2 bases from J, with 16 bases between. CDR3 DNA sequence: TGTGCCAGCAGTCGAAATTGGGAGTCCCCCTACGAGCAGTACTTC. This encodes CASSRNWESPYEQYF.

This clonotype was found a few times. V is TRBV5-1 and J is TRBJ1-2; 7 nucleotides match TRBD1. Trimming took 4 bases from V and 2 from J; bases not matched to a gene: 11. The germline gives CDR1 SGHRS, CDR2 YFSETQ. The CDR3 consists of 16 residues. CDR3 protein: CASSIEPGQKNYGYTF. For the CDR3, the DNA is TGCGCCAGCAGCATCGAACCGGGACAGAAGAACTATGGCTACACCTTC.

This clonotype was picked up one time. V usage is TRBV6-1 and J usage is TRBJ2-5, with 9 bases lining up with TRBD2. Germline CDR1 MNHNS, CDR2 SASEGT. The CDR3 runs to 13 residues. Unmatched junction bases numbered 4, after V lost 6 bases and J lost 5 bases. The DNA for the CDR3 is TGTGCCAGCAGGGGGACTAGCTTGGAGACCCAGTACTTC. Its translation is CASRGTSLETQYF.

The rearrangement links TRBV27 to TRBJ1-2, with 7 bases aligning to TRBD1. Germline V CDR1 and CDR2: MNHEY, SMNVEV (reference sequence). V lost 6 bases and J lost 1; bases outside the gene matches: 11. The CDR3 runs 16 residues. The CDR3 DNA is TGTGCCAGCAGAAGGACAGGCGACTCTTTTAACTATGGCTACACCTTC. Encoded protein: CASRRTGDSFNYGYTF.

This clonotype was detected a few times. V gene TRBV10-2 combines with J gene TRBJ2-1; 10 bases map to TRBD2. The ends lost 4 bases at V and 4 bases at J; junction bases unmatched: 4. The germline V gene encodes CDR1 WSHSY and CDR2 SAAADI. CDR3 length: 15 residues. The CDR3 DNA is TGCGCCAGCAGTGTAATAGCGGGAGGTTACAATGAGCAGTTCTTC. It translates to CASSVIAGGYNEQFF.

The gene calls are TRBV5-1 and TRBJ1-1, with 7 nucleotides matching TRBD1. Germline assignment: CDR1 SGHRS and CDR2 YFSETQ. After removal of 4 bases from V and 1 base from J, the junction contained 7 bases not matched to a gene. The CDR3 sequence is 15 residues long. DNA of the CDR3: TGCGCCAGCAGCCCATCACAGGGGAGGAACACTGAAGCTTTCTTT. Translated, it gives CASSPSQGRNTEAFF.

CDR3 residues: CASSQGGSQETQFF. The CDR3 DNA follows: TGTGCCAGCAGCCAAGGTGGCAGCCAAGAGACCCAGTTCTTC. The rearrangement links TRBV4-2 to TRBJ2-5; D not resolved. The better agreement between TRBJ2-1 and the DNA end casts doubt on the J call. CDR3 length: 14 residues. Germline V gives CDR1 LGHNA, CDR2 YNFKEQ.

The chain combines TRBV24-1 with TRBJ2-5; 13 positions match TRBD2. Trimming at V came to 2 bases and at J to 8 bases, leaving 10 bases not matched to a gene. CDR1 and CDR2 from the germline V gene are KGHDR and SFDVKD. This CDR3 spans 17 amino acids. The CDR3 spells CATSDYLGTSGEPTQYF. In DNA, the CDR3 is TGTGCCACCAGTGATTACCTGGGGACTAGCGGGGAGCCTACCCAGTACTTC.

This clonotype was counted a few times. The rearrangement links TRBV11-2 to TRBJ1-5, with 7 bases lining up with TRBD1. Germline CDR1 is SGHAT and CDR2 is FQNNGV. Trimming cost V 1 base and J 3 bases; bases outside gene matches: 6. This CDR3 contains 16 residues. The DNA for the CDR3 is TGTGCCAGCAGCTTAGGAGGGGGCGATAACAATCAGCCCCAGCATTTT. Its translation is CASSLGGGDNNQPQHF.

Worth noting for this clonotype: One end of the junction does not line up with germline, which may come from a read error. V is TRBV7-7 and J is TRBJ2-1, with TRBD2 matching 7 bases. CDR1 and CDR2 from the germline V gene are SSHAT and FNYEAQ (reference sequence). The CDR3 is made up of 17 amino acids. CDR3 bases: TGTGCTAGCAGCTTATTTCCGACTAGCCAGGACTACAATGAGCAGTTCTTC. Translating gives CASSLFPTSQDYNEQFF.

This clonotype came up a few times. The chain joins TRBV20-1 to TRBJ1-6; a weak D match, TRBD1 (6 bases). The CDR3 consists of 16 residues. Germline values: CDR1 DFQATT, CDR2 SNEGSKA (reference sequence). Trimming shortened V by 1 base and J by 6 bases, and 16 bases separated the two germline ends. This CDR3 reads CSARAMSTGPNSPLHF. The CDR3 DNA follows: TGCAGTGCTAGAGCAATGTCGACAGGACCTAATTCACCCCTCCACTTT.

Only a few counts were recorded for this clonotype. The CDR3 nucleotides are TGTGCCAGCAGTGTTCGGACAGGGGGCAGTCAGCCCCAGCATTTT. Translation: CASSVRTGGSQPQHF. The chain uses TRBV2 and TRBJ1-5, with TRBD1 matching 11 bases. The germline gives CDR1 SNHLY, CDR2 FYNNEI. There are 15 residues in the CDR3. V lost 4 bases to trimming and J lost 6 bases; unmatched junction nucleotides: 5.

This clonotype was counted a few times. The V gene is TRBV4-1, the J gene TRBJ2-1; possibly TRBD2 for D (6 bases). The length of the CDR3 is 14 residues. The germline gives CDR1 MGHRA, CDR2 YSYEKL. V lost 2 bases and J lost 9, with 14 bases in between. CDR3 DNA sequence: TGCGCCAGCAGCCAAAATCCGATCGGGGGTGAGCAGTTCTTC. The encoded protein is CASSQNPIGGEQFF.

The chain employs TRBV28 and TRBJ2-2; 9 nucleotides agree with TRBD2. V dropped 2 bases and J dropped 5; count of bases not matched to a gene: 9. Germline assignment: CDR1 MDHEN and CDR2 SYDVKM. This CDR3 is 17 amino acids long. For the CDR3, the DNA is TGTGCCAGCAGTTTAGGGGGTAGCGGGAGCGGTACCGGGGAGCTGTTTTTT. Protein sequence: CASSLGGSGSGTGELFF.

This clonotype turned up a few times. The CDR3 sequence is CASRSRTSGDTGELFF. CDR3 bases: TGTGCCAGCAGATCTAGGACTAGCGGTGACACCGGGGAGCTGTTTTTT. V is TRBV2 and J is TRBJ2-2, with 10 bases matching TRBD2. The length of the CDR3 is 16 residues. The junction had 7 bases not matched to a gene; V was cut back by 6 bases and J by 3 bases. Germline loops: CDR1 SNHLY, CDR2 FYNNEI. Full variable domain (missing parts from reference TRBV2 and TRBJ2-2): EPEVTQTPSHQVTQMGQEVILRCVPISNHLYFYWYRQILGQKVEFLVSFYNNEISEKSEIFDDQFSVERPDGSNFTLKIRSTKLEDSAMYFCASRSRTSGDTGELFFGEGSRLTVL.

This clonotype has a count of ten or more. CDR3 coding DNA: TGTGCCAGCAGTTACTCTTTCTTTGGCGATACGCAGTATTTT. Translation gives CASSYSFFGDTQYF. The J gene is TRBJ2-3, the V gene TRBV6-2 or TRBV6-3; no clear D gene. The germline gives CDR1 MNHEY, CDR2 SVGEGT. V gave up 0 bases and J gave up 6 bases, with 10 bases separating them. The CDR3 is 14 amino acids.

This chain connects TRBV5-1 to TRBJ1-3, with D perhaps TRBD1 (5 bases). V gave up 4 bases and J gave up 5 bases, with 16 bases separating them. Germline CDR1 is SGHRS and CDR2 is YFSETQ. The CDR3 has 15 amino acids. The CDR3 reads CASSPGRGLRNTIYF. The DNA of the CDR3 is TGCGCCAGCAGCCCCGGACGGGGCCTGAGAAACACCATATATTTT.

The rearrangement joins TRBV30 to TRBJ1-5; D is perhaps TRBD1 (5 bases). Germline CDR1 and CDR2: GTSNPN and SVGIG (reference sequence). The V and J ends lost 3 bases and 6 bases respectively, with 12 bases between them. The CDR3 covers 13 residues. Here the CDR3 reads CAWRGQGSQPQHF. In DNA form, the CDR3 reads TGTGCCTGGAGGGGGCAGGGAAGTCAGCCCCAGCATTTT. The whole variable domain, filled in from reference TRBV30 and TRBJ1-5, reads SQTIHQWPATLVQPVGSPLSLECTVEGTSNPNLYWYRQAAGRGLQLLFYSVGIGQISSEVPQNLSASRPQDRQFILSSKKLLLSDSGFYLCAWRGQGSQPQHFGDGTRLSIL.

J is TRBJ2-1 and V is TRBV5-1, with TRBD1 identical over 7 bases. The trim removed 9 bases at V and 3 bases at J, leaving 12 bases unmatched. The CDR3 covers 15 residues. Germline assignment: CDR1 SGHRS and CDR2 YFSETQ. The CDR3 loop reads CATSEAGTDYNEQFF. The DNA of the CDR3 is TGCGCCACCTCCGAAGCCGGGACAGACTACAATGAGCAGTTCTTC. Combining the CDR3 with reference TRBV5-1 and TRBJ2-1 gives the whole variable domain KAGVTQTPRYLIKTRGQQVTLSCSPISGHRSVSWYQQTPGQGLQFLFEYFSETQRNKGNFPGRFSGRQFSNSRSEMNVSTLELGDSALYLCATSEAGTDYNEQFFGPGTRLTVL.

This rearrangement joins TRBV6-2 or TRBV6-3 to TRBJ2-5; D may be TRBD1 or TRBD2 (5 bases each). The DNA end is more similar to TRBJ2-7, so the J call may be wrong. The CDR3 runs to 13 residues. CDR1 is MNHEY, CDR2 SVGEGT, per germline. The CDR3 reads CASSYLRGGEQYF. The CDR3 nucleotides read TGTGCCAGCAGTTATCTTCGTGGGGGCGAGCAGTACTTC.

CDR3 sequence reads: CASSQDGGSGQETQYF. CDR3 nucleotides: TGTGCCAGCAGCCAAGATGGGGGTAGCGGCCAAGAGACCCAGTACTTC. The J gene is TRBJ2-5, the V gene TRBV4-2, with D possibly being TRBD2 (6 bases). Trimming took 0 bases from V and 1 from J, leaving 12 bases between them. This CDR3 has 16 amino acids. CDR1 and CDR2 from the germline V gene are LGHNA and YNFKEQ.

This clonotype was seen more than once but under ten times. The chain carries TRBV11-1 and TRBJ1-2; weak D call: TRBD1 (6 bases). Between the trimmed V and J ends, which lost 4 bases and 4 bases, there was a span of 16 bases. The germline CDR1 and CDR2 sequences are SGHAT and FQDESV (reference sequence). The CDR3 has 15 amino acids. The CDR3 nucleotides are TGTGCCAGCAGCTCCCCTGGACAGATTCTCTATGGCTACACCTTC. This sequence encodes CASSSPGQILYGYTF. Drawing the rest from reference TRBV11-1 and TRBJ1-2, the complete variable domain is EAEVAQSPRYKITEKSQAVAFWCDPISGHATLYWYRQILGQGPELLVQFQDESVVDDSQLPKDRFSAERLKGVDSTLKIQPAELGDSAMYLCASSSPGQILYGYTFGSGTRLTVV.

In this sample, this clonotype turned up a few times. The chain joins TRBV5-1 to TRBJ1-2; D remains unclear. Trimming removed 1 base from V and 2 bases from J, with 9 bases in between. Per the germline V gene, CDR1 is SGHRS and CDR2 is YFSETQ. This CDR3 comprises 14 residues. The CDR3 DNA follows: TGCGCCAGCAGCTTGTTATTGGGGAACTATGGCTACACCTTC. Translation gives CASSLLLGNYGYTF.